This T cell receptor (beta chain) was found in a study of Graves' ophthalmopathy and Graves' hyperthyroidism. Ophthalmopathy in the donors was of moderate-to-severe activity, with CAS ≥3, NOSPECS ≥4 and duration under 3 months. If patients had other autoimmune diseases, uncontrolled infections, pregnancy or lactation, they were excluded. Of note for this clonotype: Its antigen is unidentified.

After removal of 2 bases from V and 7 bases from J, the junction contained 7 bases not matched to a gene. The germline V gene has CDR1 SGHRS and CDR2 YFSETQ. CDR3 length equals 14 residues. Notes on the study in general: Ophthalmopathy progression cases were predicted by the model with 70.59% sensitivity and 72.22% specificity.

RNA transcripts provided the template for amplifying TCR beta CDR3 regions. The first round was an RT-PCR with HTBI primers, and the second round was a multiplex PCR. TCRdb recomputed calls from the multiplex PCR reads with MiXCR, one row per CDR3 protein. The data show tens of thousands of distinct CDR3 sequences, with over 40% seen just once and more than 15% held by the top ten. The sample consisted of peripheral blood. The receptor was isolated from an adult man with Graves' ophthalmopathy. This chain joins TRBV5-1 and TRBJ2-3; TRBD1 agrees at 7 bases. The CDR3 DNA reads as TGCGCCAGCAGCTTAAGTTTCAGGGGGAATACGCAGTATTTT. Its protein is CASSLSFRGNTQYF. The entire variable domain, with the rest obtained from reference TRBV5-1 and TRBJ2-3, is as follows: KAGVTQTPRYLIKTRGQQVTLSCSPISGHRSVSWYQQTPGQGLQFLFEYFSETQRNKGNFPGRFSGRQFSNSRSEMNVSTLELGDSALYLCASSLSFRGNTQYFGPGTRLTVL.